One and the same sample provided the 8 T cell receptor beta chains below, sequenced in a study of low-dose radiotherapy and immunotherapy resistance in tumors. With TRAV- and TRBV-specific primers, first-strand cDNA was made, covering the alpha and beta chains. Both a constant-region primer and a V-primer adapter served to amplify TCRs across roughly 21 PCR cycles. A single record per CDR3 protein comes from TCRdb applying MiXCR to the reads. The sample has 30,000 to 45,000 distinct CDR3 sequences, less than 25% seen once. Time point in this sample: after trial treatment. As for treatment: LDRT plus nivolumab, ipilimumab, low-dose cyclophosphamide and aspirin (RACIN trial). The starting material was PBMCs, obtained after low-dose radiotherapy plus immunotherapy. All receptors derive from a female donor with ovarian cancer.

This clonotype was seen many times. The CDR3 reads CASSNPPDNYGYTF. In DNA, the CDR3 is TGTGCCAGCAGCAACCCCCCCGATAACTATGGCTACACCTTC. The genes are TRBV9 and TRBJ1-2, with unresolved D. CDR1 and CDR2 (germline): SGDLS, YYNGEE. The CDR3 length is 14 residues. V lost 4 bases, J lost 1 base, and 11 bases lay in between.

This clonotype was detected ten times or more. The rearrangement joins TRBV5-5 to TRBJ1-2; D is unresolved. The CDR3 has 14 amino acids. V lost 2 bases, J lost 4 bases, and 12 bases lay in between. Per germline, CDR1 SGHKS and CDR2 YYEKEE (reference sequence). The CDR3 bases are TGTGCCAGCAGCTTTGAGCAGTCCTTCTATGGCTACACCTTC. This sequence encodes CASSFEQSFYGYTF.

This clonotype came up many times. The J gene is TRBJ2-5, the V gene TRBV20-1; D remains unclear. Germline CDR1 and CDR2: DFQATT and SNEGSKA (reference sequence). The CDR3 contains 14 residues. The V end lost 4 bases, the J end lost 0 bases, and 12 bases lay between the germline ends. The CDR3 nucleotides are TGCAGTGCTACCGCGGCTCCAAACCAAGAGACCCAGTACTTC. Protein sequence: CSATAAPNQETQYF.

This clonotype was counted at least ten times. The chain is built from TRBV10-3 and TRBJ2-5; TRBD1 matches 7 bases. The CDR3 runs to 12 residues. Looked up from germline, CDR1 is ENHRY and CDR2 is SYGVKD. Losses at the gene ends were 10 bases for V and 3 bases for J; bases not matched to a gene: 5. The CDR3 DNA sequence: TGTGCCACTGGGACAGCCGAAGAGACCCAGTACTTC. Translated: CATGTAEETQYF.

The rearrangement links TRBV9 to TRBJ2-3; 8 bases map to TRBD2. CDR3 length equals 16 residues. V gave up 3 bases and J gave up 2 bases; unmatched junction bases: 8. Germline values: CDR1 SGDLS, CDR2 YYNGEE. This chain's CDR3 is CASSARGGGTTDTQYF. In DNA, the CDR3 is TGTGCCAGCAGCGCGAGGGGCGGGGGGACCACAGATACGCAGTATTTT.

This clonotype was picked up many times. The J gene is TRBJ2-1, the V gene TRBV5-5; TRBD2 matches at 10 bases. V lost 2 bases and J lost 2; bases outside the gene matches: 4. Germline values: CDR1 SGHKS, CDR2 YYEKEE (reference sequence). This CDR3 region has 16 residues. This CDR3 reads CASSFSGRPTYNEQFF. In DNA form, the CDR3 reads TGTGCCAGCAGCTTTAGCGGGAGGCCGACCTACAATGAGCAGTTCTTC.

There are many counts of this clonotype. This chain joins TRBV12-3 or TRBV12-4 and TRBJ2-3; possibly TRBD2 for D (6 bases). This CDR3 is 14 amino acids long. Trimming took 6 bases from V and 2 from J, leaving 12 bases between them. CDR3 sequence (DNA): TGTGCCAGCAGCCTAGGACTATCCACAGATACGCAGTATTTT. It codes for CASSLGLSTDTQYF.

This clonotype was counted ten times or more. The V call is TRBV7-2, the J call TRBJ2-4; 7 bases are shared with TRBD2. CDR1 and CDR2 from the germline V gene are SGHTA and FQGNSA. CDR3 length: 14 amino acids. The J segment lost 9 bases and the V segment lost 5 bases, leaving 10 bases of the junction unmatched. CDR3 sequence reads: CASSPGGLSPIQYF. CDR3 DNA: TGTGCCAGCAGCCCGGGGGGTCTCTCTCCCATTCAGTACTTC.